The 2 T cell receptor beta chains below were found in one sample sequenced in a study of beta chain features in type 1 diabetes. As every portion of the isolated RNA was reverse transcribed, the sequencing read expressed TCRB transcripts. Sequencing was performed with immunoSEQ multiplex PCR; in TCRdb, only in-frame clones are kept and a portion is missing. The sample has about 170,000 clones, approximately 7.9% seen once; the top ten hold 0.5%. No antigens are known for them. Study-wide results and caveats: A moderate, significant TCRB CDR3 shortening appeared in type 1 diabetes across four CD4+ subsets.

The sequenced material came from central memory CD4+ T cells from blood. The source of these receptors is a young man with type 1 diabetes.

The genes are TRBV30 and TRBJ2-3, with 7 bases lining up with TRBD2. The junction had 9 bases not matched to a gene; V was cut back by 1 base and J by 5 bases. The length of the CDR3 is 15 residues. From germline, CDR1 is GTSNPN and CDR2 SVGIG (reference sequence). This chain's CDR3 is CAWSAGLEEGDTQYF. Written as DNA, the CDR3 is TGTGCCTGGAGTGCTGGACTAGAGGAAGGAGATACGCAGTATTTT. The whole variable domain, filled in from reference TRBV30 and TRBJ2-3, reads SQTIHQWPATLVQPVGSPLSLECTVEGTSNPNLYWYRQAAGRGLQLLFYSVGIGQISSEVPQNLSASRPQDRQFILSSKKLLLSDSGFYLCAWSAGLEEGDTQYFGPGTRLTVL.

The genes are TRBV7-9 and TRBJ2-2; D perhaps matches TRBD1 (5 bases). This CDR3 spans 14 amino acids. The V gene's germline CDR1 is SEHNR and CDR2 FQNEAQ (reference sequence). V lost 2 bases and J 4 bases, leaving 8 bases between the germline ends. CDR3 sequence reads: CASSLQGSTGELFF. The CDR3, as DNA: TGTGCCAGCAGCTTACAGGGAAGCACCGGGGAGCTGTTTTTT.